This T cell receptor (beta chain) originates from a study of cytomegalovirus exposure and HLA in healthy donors (dated by TCRdb to 2016 to 2017). Looking at the study overall: An earlier analysis of a few hundred of the donors reported about 300 Gb of sequence data and about 120 million unique TCR beta sequences obtained from around 170 million T cells. An early release that covered around 590 HLA-typed donors contained about 300 gigabases of sequencing data and 85 million to 100 million unique TCR sequences. The genetic ancestry cluster associated with self-reported Caucasian donors included roughly four fifths of the 398 genotyped donors. The study aimed to test whether cataloging public T cell receptors could reveal signatures of past pathogen exposure. The study profiled the T cell repertoires of around 700 subjects by immunosequencing and related them to cytomegalovirus serostatus. Besides the first cohort of roughly 660 subjects, a separate validation cohort made up of 120 different subjects was used. High-throughput TCR immunosequencing, statistical association of individual TCRs with disease status, and machine learning were combined to predict cytomegalovirus infection status. To study patterns of TCR occurrence, a later analysis re-analyzed previously published TCR beta repertoires from around 670 donors and added high-resolution HLA genotyping. The later analysis used no new phenotypic data to find candidate immune exposures, relying instead on TCR beta sequences and their occurrence across donors. An earlier analysis of around 640 of the donors used high-throughput TCR beta sequencing to judge whether each TCR beta V gene segment behaved as functional or pseudogenic. Donor age, sex, ethnicity and CMV serostatus were collected together with the repertoire data. Genome-wide SNP genotypes for about three fifths of the 666 donors were used in a later genetic analysis, which treated that subset as a discovery cohort. Every discovery cohort repertoire had been produced on one sequencing platform. HLA typing covered class I and class II loci at four-digit resolution. The number of donors typed differed by locus, with 629-630 for A, B, C, DRB1 and DQB1, about 500 for DQA1, under 610 for DPA1, and approximately 470 for DPB1. Because of strong linkage in the cohort, roughly five DR-DQ haplotypes were treated as single units for association and clustering. Among some 400 genotyped donors of the cohort, an average of about 240,000 unique TCR beta nucleotide sequences was sequenced per donor, of which about 18% were non-productive. Broad study findings and their caveats: When HLA alleles, especially DR and DQ, strongly co-occurred, TCR associations were difficult to assign to individual alleles. A cluster of highly shared sequence variants was judged likely to represent a technical artifact of the sequencing pipeline. An earlier analysis of several hundred of the donors showed that most TCR beta V segments appeared in productive rearrangements either about 87% or about 30% of the time, which broadly matched IMGT annotations. Only TCR beta chains were sequenced in this cohort, and the absence of alpha or paired-chain data limited detectable features. Linkage disequilibrium might explain the correlated functional status among segregating V segments, but an unknown experimental factor could not be excluded. In the study, about 150 TCR beta chains were listed as associated with cytomegalovirus. Because HLA typing was missing for some donors at each locus, association tests included only the typed subset. For the cohort, immune exposure information was limited to CMV serostatus. Across donors, most TCR sequences were observed very rarely, whereas some public TCRs were present in many individuals. Compared with equally common non-associated chains, HLA-associated TCR beta chains in a later analysis were more clonally expanded and had lower generation probabilities. Cytomegalovirus status was reported to be diagnosed by the classifier with high specificity and sensitivity in both the original and validation cohorts. In a later analysis, several top co-occurrence clusters were reported to appear linked to parvovirus B19, influenza, CMV and Epstein-Barr virus. Seventeen rarely observed V segments, including chromosome 9 orphons, were excluded from the earlier analysis of approximately 600 of the donors because counts were too low. The authors suggested that the approach could potentially be generalized to other disease states and immunological phenotypes. A further reported finding was that TCR beta sequences accurately predicted the HLA-A and HLA-B alleles for most subjects in the first cohort. A later analysis associated about 16,000 TCR beta sequences with specific HLA alleles at a false discovery rate of 0.05. In a later genetic analysis, a missense DCLRE1C variant was associated with V-gene and J-gene trimming of TCR beta chains, and the association was replicated in an independent cohort. Compared with the approximately 710-donor mean, donors in an Asian-associated ancestry cluster had fewer N-insertions in productive TCRs, according to a later genetic analysis. A later analysis found that most CMV-associated TCR beta chains appeared HLA-restricted, with HLA associations seemingly driven largely by CMV exposure. A later analysis found that TCR association rates varied across HLA loci, with DRB1 alleles showing the most associated TCRs and HLA-C alleles the fewest. A few of the identified cytomegalovirus-associated TCR beta chains were confirmed in vitro to be specific for cytomegalovirus antigens. Some IMGT-functional V segments, including TRBV6-2 and TRBV6-3, could not be distinguished by the 87-base-pair reads and were therefore excluded. Sequencing depth was assumed to be roughly uniform across donors in the presence/absence analyses, though that assumption may not hold.

The cohort comprised 710 or so healthy bone marrow donors. At the time of sampling, all cohort members were nominally healthy, though unrecorded immune exposures were likely present. The donor tested CMV seronegative and was one of the 352 seronegative cohort members. A peripheral blood sample was collected from each donor, and TCR beta sequencing was performed on peripheral blood mononuclear cells. Genomic DNA extraction from the blood cell samples was performed with the Qiagen DNeasy Blood Extraction Kit. CDR1 SEHNR and CDR2 FQNEAQ were looked up in the germline V gene (reference sequence). The CDR3 covers 15 residues, taking in both the cysteine and the phenylalanine. The kept DNA is CDR3 alone, 45 bases in frame from the first base. Library construction relied on the immunoSEQ multiplex PCR assay. For the multiplex PCR, a mixture combining 60 forward primers for TCR Vbeta segments and 13 reverse primers for TCR Jbeta segments was used. Amplification of the CDR3 region of rearranged TCR beta genes was performed with a multiplex PCR assay on genomic DNA. The amplified TCR beta libraries were sequenced on the Illumina HiSeq System as 87-base-pair reads. Per the source publication's procedure: A later analysis counted 75 million to 100 million unique TCR beta chains across the 650 to 700 repertoires, and roughly 9.9 million of these chains were shared by at least two donors. To remove PCR and sequencing errors, raw reads were error-corrected and collapsed into unique sequences using a nearest-neighbor algorithm that merged closely related sequences. To assign V, D and J gene segments, CDR3 sequences were aligned to IMGT reference sequences. For a sequence to be retained, at least a six-nucleotide match to both a V gene segment and a J gene segment was required. A rearrangement was called productive if the CDR3 had no stop codons and remained in frame with V and J, and every other rearrangement was called non-productive. CDR3 was defined according to IMGT convention as the region running from the second conserved V-encoded cysteine to the conserved J-encoded phenylalanine. Sequences without an unambiguous match to a single V gene segment were excluded from the earlier analysis of a few hundred of the donors. In an earlier analysis of approximately 560 of the donors, a V segment was called functional when productive rearrangements were above 56.7%, and segregating when the standard deviation between donors exceeded 5%. A statistical classification framework was built to diagnose cytomegalovirus status from the catalog of TCR beta chain sequences. In a later analysis, V and J genes were assigned by comparing TCR nucleotide sequences against IMGT/GENE-DB human TR gene sequences. Using the TCRdist pipeline, a later analysis assigned CDR3 sequences along with most-parsimonious VDJ recombination scenarios. In a later analysis, every TCR beta chain was defined by the combination of its CDR3 amino acid sequence and its V-gene family, and reads without a unique V-gene family were dropped. A later analysis removed several hundred highly shared, low-generation-probability nucleotide sequences to deal with suspected cross-contamination and a sequencing artifact. For each public chain, a later analysis derived a clonal expansion index from normalized ranks of inferred template counts within each repertoire. In a later analysis, generation probabilities were computed using a VDJ recombination model fitted to out-of-frame rearrangements, and the results were checked against IGoR. In a later analysis, hypergeometric tests were used to score TCR-TCR, TCR-HLA and TCR-CMV co-occurrence, with a repertoire-size bias correction applied to TCR pairs. To estimate false discovery rates, a later analysis permuted the HLA or CMV assignments 20 times. In a later analysis, co-occurring TCRs were grouped using DBSCAN, and TCRdist sequence similarity was added for clustering within HLA-allele-positive subsets. Repertoires with fewer than 30,000 or more than 120,000 public chains were left out of co-occurrence clustering, as were five repertoires with anomalous nucleotide sharing. Drawn from immuneACCESS, this table holds only the in-frame rearrangements with V and J called that TCRdb kept. Clones are partly lost; checked studies trace under half to an unresolved V gene and leave the rest unexplained. That table supplies the V and J calls and clone size; D and trimming were determined from the DNA. This sample has 75,000 to 95,000 clones in its table, and around 66% of those were observed once. The ten largest clones represent 3% to 5% of the sample.

Regarding this clone: The specificity of this receptor is unknown. At one of its ends the junction is not consistent with the germline gene, which may arise from a read error.

The rearranged segments are TRBV7-9 and TRBJ2-7; 9 central bases correspond to TRBD1. Sequencing was done on a sample of PBMCs. This TCR was sampled from a man between 25 and 39 years old in good health and CMV-seronegative. Here the CDR3 is given as CSSSLGTGSVYEQYF. The DNA sequence follows: TGTTCCAGCAGCTTAGGGACAGGGTCGGTCTACGAGCAGTACTTC.